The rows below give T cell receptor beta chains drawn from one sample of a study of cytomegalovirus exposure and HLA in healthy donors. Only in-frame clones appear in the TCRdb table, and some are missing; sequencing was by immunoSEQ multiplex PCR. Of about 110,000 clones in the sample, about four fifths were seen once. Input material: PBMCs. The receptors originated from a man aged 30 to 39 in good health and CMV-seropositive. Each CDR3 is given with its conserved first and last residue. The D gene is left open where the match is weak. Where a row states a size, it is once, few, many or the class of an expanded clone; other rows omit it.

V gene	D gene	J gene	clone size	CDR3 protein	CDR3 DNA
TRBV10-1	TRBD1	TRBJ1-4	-	CASSEGQGAEKLFF	TGCGCCAGCAGTGAGGGACAGGGGGCTGAAAAACTGTTTTTT
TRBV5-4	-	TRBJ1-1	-	CASRPPGGRLDTEAFF	TGTGCCAGCAGGCCGCCCGGGGGGCGTTTGGACACTGAAGCTTTCTTT
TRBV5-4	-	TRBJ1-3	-	CASSLVGAGNTIYF	TGTGCCAGCAGCTTGGTAGGGGCTGGAAACACCATATATTTT
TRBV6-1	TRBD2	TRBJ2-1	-	CASRGAGWENEQFF	TGTGCCAGCAGGGGAGCGGGATGGGAAAATGAGCAGTTCTTC
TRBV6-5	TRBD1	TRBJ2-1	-	CASRLQGWVYNEQFF	TGTGCCAGCAGACTACAGGGGTGGGTCTACAATGAGCAGTTCTTC
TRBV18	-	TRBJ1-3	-	CASSPPLDRFMSSGNTIYF	TGTGCCAGCTCACCACCCTTGGACAGATTTATGAGCTCTGGAAACACCATATATTTT
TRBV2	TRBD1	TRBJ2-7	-	CASGDRGEQYF	TGTGCCAGCGGGGACAGGGGAGAGCAGTACTTC
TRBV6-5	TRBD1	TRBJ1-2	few	CASSLPDRSYGYTF	TGTGCCAGCAGTTTGCCGGACAGGAGCTATGGCTACACCTTC
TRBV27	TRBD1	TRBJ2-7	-	CASSPGTGKYEQYF	TGTGCCAGCAGCCCCGGGACAGGGAAATACGAGCAGTACTTC
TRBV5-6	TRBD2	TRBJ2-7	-	CASSFSGGPPYEQYF	TGTGCCAGCAGCTTTAGCGGGGGCCCACCCTACGAGCAGTACTTC
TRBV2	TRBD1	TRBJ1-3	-	CASSEDRAMGNTIYF	TGTGCCAGCAGCGAGGACAGGGCTATGGGAAACACCATATATTTT
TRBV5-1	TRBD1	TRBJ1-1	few	CASSPDRWNTEAFF	TGCGCCAGCAGCCCGGACAGGTGGAACACTGAAGCTTTCTTT
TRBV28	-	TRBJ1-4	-	CASRGGEGEKLFF	TGTGCCAGTAGGGGGGGGGAAGGTGAAAAACTGTTTTTT
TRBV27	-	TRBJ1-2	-	CASSLSYVNPQNYGYTF	TGTGCCAGCAGCTTATCGTACGTCAACCCACAGAACTATGGCTACACCTTC
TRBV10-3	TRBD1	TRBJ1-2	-	CAITGTGGAQFGYTF	TGTGCCATCACCGGGACAGGGGGCGCCCAATTTGGCTACACCTTC
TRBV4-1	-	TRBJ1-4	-	CASSQVLTVKLFF	TGCGCCAGCAGCCAAGTATTAACGGTAAAACTGTTTTTT
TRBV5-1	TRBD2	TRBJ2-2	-	CASSLLTSGRSVTGELFF	TGCGCCAGCAGCCTCCTGACTAGCGGGAGGAGTGTGACCGGGGAGCTGTTTTTT